The 20 T cell receptor beta chains listed next were all sequenced from one sample in a study of cytomegalovirus exposure and HLA in healthy donors (dated 2017 in TCRdb). Library preparation employed the immunoSEQ multiplex PCR assay. For the multiplex PCR, a mixture combining 60 forward primers for TCR Vbeta segments and 13 reverse primers for TCR Jbeta segments was used. Entries here come from immuneACCESS through TCRdb and include only in-frame sequences with V and J called. Some clones fail to appear in such tables; in the studies checked, an unresolved V gene covers under half of the shortfall, and the cause of the remainder is unknown. Within this sample are tens of thousands of clones, with about 66% of them counted one time only. The ten largest clones take up 20% to 25% of the sample. The sequencing input was PBMCs. The receptors shown here come from a woman in her 50s in good health and CMV-seropositive.

The rearrangement links TRBV12-5 to TRBJ2-1, with D hard to call. Germline V gene sequence: CDR1 LGHNT, CDR2 FRNRAP. V lost 1 base and J 1 base, leaving 11 bases between the germline ends. The CDR3 sequence is 16 residues long. The CDR3 DNA sequence: TGTGCTAGTGGTTTGGCCGTCGACTCATCCTACAATGAGCAGTTCTTC. Amino acids: CASGLAVDSSYNEQFF.

The chain has TRBV29-1 and TRBJ1-2; D not resolved. Germline assignment: CDR1 SQVTM and CDR2 ANQGSEA. Trimming shortened V by 1 base and J by 14 bases, and 14 bases separated the two germline ends. The CDR3 sequence is 11 residues long. CDR3 in amino acids: CSVEAWEVITF. In nucleotides, the CDR3 is TGCAGCGTTGAAGCATGGGAGGTTATAACCTTC.

This chain links TRBV6-5 with TRBJ1-1; perhaps TRBD1 as D (6 bases). The CDR3 has 14 residues. The germline V gene encodes CDR1 MNHEY and CDR2 SVGAGI. The ends were cut back, 2 bases at V and 0 bases at J, with 7 bases in the middle. CDR3 DNA sequence: TGTGCCAGCAGTTACCGGGACATGAACACTGAAGCTTTCTTT. The encoded protein is CASSYRDMNTEAFF.

The chain is built from TRBV13 and TRBJ2-1; 8 bases agree with TRBD2. Germline trimming cut 5 bases from V and 5 bases from J; bases unmatched to any gene: 11. This CDR3 comprises 16 residues. Germline CDR1 is PRHDT and CDR2 is FYEKMQ (reference sequence). As DNA, the CDR3 is TGTGCCAGCAGCCCTCAGGGAAGCGGGGGTAACAATGAGCAGTTCTTC. This sequence encodes CASSPQGSGGNNEQFF.

CDR3 bases: TGTGCCAGCAGTTACTCGGGGGGGAGCAATCAGCCCCAGCATTTT. As protein: CASSYSGGSNQPQHF. The chain employs TRBV6-5 and TRBJ1-5; a weak D match, TRBD1 (5 bases). The CDR3 runs to 15 residues. V lost 0 bases and J 1 base, leaving 7 bases between the germline ends. Germline assignment: CDR1 MNHEY and CDR2 SVGAGI.

The J gene is TRBJ1-1, the V gene TRBV29-1; 7 bases line up with TRBD1. Trimming removed 4 bases from V and 6 bases from J; junction bases left unmatched: 8. The CDR3 runs 13 residues. CDR1 is SQVTM, CDR2 ANQGSEA, per germline. CDR3 amino acids: CSVVQGVRAEAFF. The CDR3, as DNA: TGCAGCGTTGTTCAGGGGGTGAGGGCTGAAGCTTTCTTT.

V is TRBV25-1 and J is TRBJ1-6, with TRBD1 matching 9 bases. This CDR3 has 14 residues. The germline V gene encodes CDR1 MGHDK and CDR2 SYGVNS. V lost 11 bases and J lost 9; bases outside the gene matches: 11. The CDR3 is CAAPTGGSGSPLHF. CDR3 DNA: TGTGCCGCGCCCACAGGGGGCTCGGGTTCACCCCTCCACTTT. The whole variable domain, remainder taken from reference TRBV25-1 and TRBJ1-6, is EADIYQTPRYLVIGTGKKITLECSQTMGHDKMYWYQQDPGMELHLIHYSYGVNSTEKGDLSSESTVSRIRTEHFPLTLESARPSHTSQYLCAAPTGGSGSPLHFGNGTRLTVT.

This clone was detected only once. The chain carries TRBV7-2 and TRBJ2-7; 8 bases fit TRBD1. CDR3 size: 14 residues. CDR1 and CDR2 from the germline V gene are SGHTA and FQGNSA. The V gene end was trimmed by 7 bases and the J gene end by 4 bases; junction bases not matched to a gene: 9. CDR3 nucleotide sequence: TGTGCCAGCATGTCTACGGGACAGGCATACGAGCAGTACTTC. This sequence encodes CASMSTGQAYEQYF.

J is TRBJ1-1 and V is TRBV6-6, with D possibly being TRBD1 (5 bases). Trimming took off 5 bases at V and 1 base at J, with 11 bases between the two ends. Germline CDR1 MNHNY, CDR2 SVGAGI (reference sequence). The CDR3 extends over 14 amino acids. In nucleotides, the CDR3 is TGTGCCAGCAGTCCAGGGTGGACGAACACTGAAGCTTTCTTT. This encodes CASSPGWTNTEAFF.

CDR3 sequence (DNA): TGTGCCAGCAGCTTGACTAGCGGGGGGGCAGATACGCAGTATTTT. As protein: CASSLTSGGADTQYF. The V call is TRBV7-6, the J call TRBJ2-3; 14 nucleotides match TRBD2. The junction had 0 bases not matched to a gene; V was cut back by 3 bases and J by 4 bases. The CDR3 has 15 residues. Germline CDR1 is SGHVS and CDR2 is FNYEAQ.

V and J are TRBV9 and TRBJ1-6, with D perhaps matching TRBD1 (6 bases). With 3 bases removed from V and 5 bases from J, the gap between germline ends came to 9 bases. CDR1 is SGDLS, CDR2 YYNGEE, per germline. This CDR3 is 14 amino acids long. The CDR3 bases are TGTGCCAGCAGCGCACACAGGGATAATTCACCCCTCCACTTT. It yields the protein CASSAHRDNSPLHF.

The rearrangement links TRBV14 to TRBJ1-6, with D perhaps matching TRBD1 (6 bases). The CDR3 is made up of 13 amino acids. The germline V gene encodes CDR1 SGHDN and CDR2 FVKESK. Trimming removed 4 bases at V and 10 bases at J, with 11 bases between. CDR3 loop: CASSPRTDSPLHF. CDR3 sequence (DNA): TGTGCCAGCAGCCCCAGGACAGACTCACCCCTCCACTTT.

This chain connects TRBV30 to TRBJ1-2; 11 nucleotides agree with TRBD1. CDR1 and CDR2 from the germline V gene are GTSNPN and SVGIG (reference sequence). The V segment lost 3 bases and the J segment 4 bases; nucleotides outside the gene matches: 7. The CDR3 is 15 residues long. The CDR3 nucleotides read TGTGCCTGGAGCATAGGGACAGGGGGTGGCTATGGCTACACCTTC. Translated, it gives CAWSIGTGGGYGYTF.

The CDR3 DNA sequence: TGTGCCAGCAGTTTACAGGGTCCCTATGGCTACACCTTC. As protein: CASSLQGPYGYTF. The V gene is TRBV27, the J gene TRBJ1-2, with D tentatively TRBD1 (5 bases). Trimming pared 2 bases from V and 4 bases from J, leaving 8 bases between. The CDR3 is 13 residues long. Germline V gives CDR1 MNHEY, CDR2 SMNVEV (reference sequence).

The chain links TRBV7-2 to TRBJ2-3; D gene uncertain. This CDR3 comprises 15 residues. Germline V gene lookup returns CDR1 SGHTA and CDR2 FQGNSA. V gave up 3 bases and J gave up 5 bases, with 15 bases separating them. The CDR3 reads CASSFTSQPGDTQYF. CDR3 coding DNA: TGTGCCAGCAGCTTTACGTCGCAGCCGGGAGATACGCAGTATTTT. The variable domain in full, with the rest retrieved from reference TRBV7-2 and TRBJ2-3, is GAGVSQSPSNKVTEKGKDVELRCDPISGHTALYWYRQSLGQGLEFLIYFQGNSAPDKSGLPSDRFSAERTGGSVSTLTIQRTQQEDSAVYLCASSFTSQPGDTQYFGPGTRLTVL.

This clone was observed a few times. The rearrangement joins TRBV30 to TRBJ2-2, with TRBD2 as a possible D gene (7 bases). The germline V gene encodes CDR1 GTSNPN and CDR2 SVGIG (reference sequence). Trimming stripped 0 bases from V and 12 bases from J, with 14 bases between. The CDR3 is 13 amino acids. The CDR3 reads CAWSVLRGLQLFF. The CDR3 DNA reads TGTGCCTGGAGTGTACTCAGGGGACTACAGCTGTTTTTT.

As to this clone: Germline is not matched at one junction end, which may reflect a read error. The same CDR3 is also encoded by other DNA sequences in this sample. The chain links TRBV6-5 to TRBJ2-7, with D perhaps matching TRBD2 (6 bases). The V gene's germline CDR1 is MNHEY and CDR2 SVGAGI. This CDR3 has 14 amino acids. CDR3 coding DNA: TGTGCCAGCACCCCCGACGGGAGACCGGGCGAGCAATACTTC. It yields the protein CASTPDGRPGEQYF.

The V and J genes are TRBV7-9 and TRBJ2-3; 13 bases agree with TRBD2. CDR3 length: 17 residues. J was trimmed by 2 bases and V by 4 bases; bases with no gene match: 6. The germline V gene encodes CDR1 SEHNR and CDR2 FQNEAQ (reference sequence). The CDR3 bases are TGTGCCAGCAGCTCACCGACTAGCGGGGGGCCCACAGATACGCAGTATTTT. Its protein product is CASSSPTSGGPTDTQYF.

The chain uses TRBV27 and TRBJ1-1; the D gene is possibly TRBD1 (5 bases). Germline CDR1 reads MNHEY; CDR2 reads SMNVEV (reference sequence). The V end was cut by 2 bases, the J end by 4 bases, with 11 bases between. The CDR3 runs to 14 residues. The CDR3 protein is CASSLRGDGTEAFF. CDR3 nucleotide sequence: TGTGCCAGCAGTTTACGGGGGGATGGCACTGAAGCTTTCTTT.

The V call is TRBV6-1, the J call TRBJ1-5; a weak D match, TRBD1 (5 bases). The CDR3 spans 15 residues. The germline V gene encodes CDR1 MNHNS and CDR2 SASEGT. The V and J ends lost 2 bases and 6 bases respectively, with 14 bases between them. This CDR3 reads CASSEMGRVGQPQHF. CDR3 in DNA: TGTGCCAGCAGTGAAATGGGCAGGGTAGGTCAGCCCCAGCATTTT.